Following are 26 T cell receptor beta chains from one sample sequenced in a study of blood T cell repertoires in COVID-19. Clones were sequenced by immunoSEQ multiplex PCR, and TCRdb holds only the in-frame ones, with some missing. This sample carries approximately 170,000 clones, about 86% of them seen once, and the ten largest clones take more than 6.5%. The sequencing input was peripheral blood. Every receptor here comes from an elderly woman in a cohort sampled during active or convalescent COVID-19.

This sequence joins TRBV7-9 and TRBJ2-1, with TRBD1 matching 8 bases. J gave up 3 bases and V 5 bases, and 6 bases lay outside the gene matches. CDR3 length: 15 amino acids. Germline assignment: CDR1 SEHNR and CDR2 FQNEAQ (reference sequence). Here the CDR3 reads CASSPTGGGYNEQFF. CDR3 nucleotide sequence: TGTGCCAGCAGCCCCACAGGGGGAGGCTACAATGAGCAGTTCTTC.

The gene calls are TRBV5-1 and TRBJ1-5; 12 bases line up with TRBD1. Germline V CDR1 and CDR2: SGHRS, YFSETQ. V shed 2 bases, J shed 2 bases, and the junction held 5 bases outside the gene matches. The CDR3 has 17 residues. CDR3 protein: CASSFRDRGLGNQPQHF. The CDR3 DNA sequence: TGCGCCAGCAGCTTCCGGGACAGGGGGCTGGGCAATCAGCCCCAGCATTTT.

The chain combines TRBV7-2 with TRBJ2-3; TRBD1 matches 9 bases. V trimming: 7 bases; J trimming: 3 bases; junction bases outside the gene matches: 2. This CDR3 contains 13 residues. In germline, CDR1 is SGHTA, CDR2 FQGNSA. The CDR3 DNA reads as TGTGCCAGCACCGGACAGGGGACAGATACGCAGTATTTT. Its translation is CASTGQGTDTQYF. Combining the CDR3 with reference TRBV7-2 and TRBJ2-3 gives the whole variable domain GAGVSQSPSNKVTEKGKDVELRCDPISGHTALYWYRQSLGQGLEFLIYFQGNSAPDKSGLPSDRFSAERTGGSVSTLTIQRTQQEDSAVYLCASTGQGTDTQYFGPGTRLTVL.

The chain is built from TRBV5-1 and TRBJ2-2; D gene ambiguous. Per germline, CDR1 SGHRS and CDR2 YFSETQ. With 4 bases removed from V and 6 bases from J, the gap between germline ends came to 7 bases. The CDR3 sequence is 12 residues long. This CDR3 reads CASSTQAGELFF. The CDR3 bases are TGCGCCAGCAGCACCCAGGCCGGGGAGCTGTTTTTT. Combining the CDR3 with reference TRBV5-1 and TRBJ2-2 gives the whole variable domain KAGVTQTPRYLIKTRGQQVTLSCSPISGHRSVSWYQQTPGQGLQFLFEYFSETQRNKGNFPGRFSGRQFSNSRSEMNVSTLELGDSALYLCASSTQAGELFFGEGSRLTVL.

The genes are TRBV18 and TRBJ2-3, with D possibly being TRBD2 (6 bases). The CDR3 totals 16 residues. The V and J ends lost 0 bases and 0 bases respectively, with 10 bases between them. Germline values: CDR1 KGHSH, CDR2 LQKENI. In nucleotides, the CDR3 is TGTGCCAGCTCACCACCGATGCGGGGCAGCACAGATACGCAGTATTTT. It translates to CASSPPMRGSTDTQYF.

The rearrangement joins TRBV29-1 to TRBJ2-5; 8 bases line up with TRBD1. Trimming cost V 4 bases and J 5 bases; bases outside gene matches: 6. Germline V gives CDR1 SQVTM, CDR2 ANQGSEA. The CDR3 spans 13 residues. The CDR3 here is CSVVRGPRETQYF. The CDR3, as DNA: TGCAGCGTTGTCAGGGGGCCTCGTGAGACCCAGTACTTC.

The CDR3 region is CASSAIKGGGTFTGELFF. The CDR3 DNA sequence: TGTGCCAGCAGTGCCATCAAAGGCGGGGGGACCTTCACCGGGGAGCTGTTTTTT. The V call is TRBV25-1, the J call TRBJ2-2; 8 nucleotides line up with TRBD2. The J segment lost 4 bases and the V segment lost 4 bases, leaving 14 bases of the junction unmatched. Germline V gives CDR1 MGHDK, CDR2 SYGVNS. The CDR3 sequence is 18 residues long.

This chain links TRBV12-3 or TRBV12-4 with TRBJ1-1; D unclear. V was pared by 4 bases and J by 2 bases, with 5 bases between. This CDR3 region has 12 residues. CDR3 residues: CASSWANTEAFF. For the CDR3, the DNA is TGTGCCAGCAGTTGGGCTAACACTGAAGCTTTCTTT.

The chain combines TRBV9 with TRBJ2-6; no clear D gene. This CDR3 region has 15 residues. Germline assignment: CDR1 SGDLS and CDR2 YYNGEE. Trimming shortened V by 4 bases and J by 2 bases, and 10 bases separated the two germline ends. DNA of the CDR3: TGTGCCAGCAGCCCGCTCGCGGCTGGGGCCAACGTCCTGACTTTC. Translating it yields CASSPLAAGANVLTF.

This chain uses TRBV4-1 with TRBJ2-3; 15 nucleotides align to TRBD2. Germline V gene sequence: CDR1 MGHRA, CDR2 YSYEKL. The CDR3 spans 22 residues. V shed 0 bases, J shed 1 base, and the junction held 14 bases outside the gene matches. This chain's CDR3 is CASSQETSPGLAGGPGTDTQYF. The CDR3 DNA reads TGCGCCAGCAGCCAAGAAACATCGCCTGGACTAGCGGGAGGGCCGGGCACAGATACGCAGTATTTT.

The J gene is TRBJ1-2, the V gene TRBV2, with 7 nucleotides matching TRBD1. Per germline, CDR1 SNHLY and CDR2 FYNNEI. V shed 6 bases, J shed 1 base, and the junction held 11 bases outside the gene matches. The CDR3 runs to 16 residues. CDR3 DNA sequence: TGTGCCAGCAGAGCTCGACAGGGTGCCCTTAACTATGGCTACACCTTC. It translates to CASRARQGALNYGYTF.

The CDR3 here is CASSLTGLLYNEQFF. DNA of the CDR3: TGTGCCAGCAGCTTGACAGGCCTCCTCTACAATGAGCAGTTCTTC. V usage is TRBV7-2 and J usage is TRBJ2-1; D perhaps matches TRBD1 (6 bases). Germline-derived CDR1 and CDR2 are SGHTA and FQGNSA. Trimming cost V 3 bases and J 3 bases, with 12 bases left between them. CDR3 size: 15 residues.

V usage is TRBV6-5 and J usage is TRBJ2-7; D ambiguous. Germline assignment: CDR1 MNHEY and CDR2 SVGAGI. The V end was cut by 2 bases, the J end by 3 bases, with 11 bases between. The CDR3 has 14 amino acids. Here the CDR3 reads CASSYGDWYYEQYF. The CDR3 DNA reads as TGTGCCAGCAGTTACGGTGACTGGTACTACGAGCAGTACTTC.

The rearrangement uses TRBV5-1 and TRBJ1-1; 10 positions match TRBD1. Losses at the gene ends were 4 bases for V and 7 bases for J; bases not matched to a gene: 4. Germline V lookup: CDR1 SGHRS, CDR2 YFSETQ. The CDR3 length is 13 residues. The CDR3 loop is CASSLGTGDEAFF. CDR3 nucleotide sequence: TGCGCCAGCAGCCTCGGGACAGGGGATGAAGCTTTCTTT.

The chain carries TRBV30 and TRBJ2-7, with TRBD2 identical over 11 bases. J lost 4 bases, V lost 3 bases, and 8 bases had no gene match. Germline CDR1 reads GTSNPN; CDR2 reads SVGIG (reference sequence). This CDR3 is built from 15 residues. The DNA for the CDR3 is TGTGCCTGGAGCCCAGTCGGACTAGCGGGTTACGAGCAGTACTTC. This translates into CAWSPVGLAGYEQYF.

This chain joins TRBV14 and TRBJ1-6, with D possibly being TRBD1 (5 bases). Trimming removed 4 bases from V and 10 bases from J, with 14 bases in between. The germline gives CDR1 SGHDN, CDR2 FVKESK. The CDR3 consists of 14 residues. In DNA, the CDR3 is TGTGCCAGCAGCCGCAGGACAATTGGATCACCCCTCCACTTT. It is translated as CASSRRTIGSPLHF. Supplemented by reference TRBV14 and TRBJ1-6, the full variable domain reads EAGVTQFPSHSVIEKGQTVTLRCDPISGHDNLYWYRRVMGKEIKFLLHFVKESKQDESGMPNNRFLAERTGGTYSTLKVQPAELEDSGVYFCASSRRTIGSPLHFGNGTRLTVT.

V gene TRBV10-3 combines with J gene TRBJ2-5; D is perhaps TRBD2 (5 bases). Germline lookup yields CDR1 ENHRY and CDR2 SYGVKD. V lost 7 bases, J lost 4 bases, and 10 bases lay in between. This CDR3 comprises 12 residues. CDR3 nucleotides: TGTGCCATCATGTCCGAGGGAGAGACCCAGTACTTC. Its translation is CAIMSEGETQYF.

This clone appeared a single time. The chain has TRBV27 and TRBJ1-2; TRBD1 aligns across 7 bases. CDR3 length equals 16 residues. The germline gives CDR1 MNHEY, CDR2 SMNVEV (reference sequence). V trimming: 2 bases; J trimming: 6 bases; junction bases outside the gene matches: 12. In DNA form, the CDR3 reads TGTGCCAGCAGTTTAATGTCCGCCGACAGGGATGATGGCTACACCTTC. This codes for CASSLMSADRDDGYTF.

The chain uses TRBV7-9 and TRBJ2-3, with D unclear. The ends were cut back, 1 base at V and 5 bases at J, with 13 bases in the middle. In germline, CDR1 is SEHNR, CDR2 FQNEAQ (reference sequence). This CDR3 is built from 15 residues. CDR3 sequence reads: CASSLVSGPQDTQYF. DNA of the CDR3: TGTGCCAGCAGCTTAGTGTCAGGCCCCCAAGATACGCAGTATTTT.

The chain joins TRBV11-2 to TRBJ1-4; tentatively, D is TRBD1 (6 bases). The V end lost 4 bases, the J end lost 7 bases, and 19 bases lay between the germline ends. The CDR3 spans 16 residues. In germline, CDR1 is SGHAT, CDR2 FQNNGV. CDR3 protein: CASSSLGGGAGEKLFF. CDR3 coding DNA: TGTGCCAGCAGCTCCTTGGGGGGGGGCGCGGGTGAAAAACTGTTTTTT.

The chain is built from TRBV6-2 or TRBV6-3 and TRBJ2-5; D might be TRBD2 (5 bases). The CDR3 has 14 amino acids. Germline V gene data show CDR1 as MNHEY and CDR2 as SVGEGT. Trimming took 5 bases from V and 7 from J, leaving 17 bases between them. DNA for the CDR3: TGTGCCAGCAGTCGGACCCAACGTCGGGGGACCCAGTACTTC. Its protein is CASSRTQRRGTQYF.

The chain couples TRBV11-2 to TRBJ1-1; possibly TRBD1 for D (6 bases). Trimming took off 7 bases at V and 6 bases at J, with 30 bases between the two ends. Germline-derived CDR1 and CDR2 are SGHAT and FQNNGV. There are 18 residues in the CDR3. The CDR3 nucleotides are TGTGCCAGCATCCCTTGGCCCAGCCGCCCAGGGGCGAGGTCTGAAGCTTTCTTT. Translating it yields CASIPWPSRPGARSEAFF.

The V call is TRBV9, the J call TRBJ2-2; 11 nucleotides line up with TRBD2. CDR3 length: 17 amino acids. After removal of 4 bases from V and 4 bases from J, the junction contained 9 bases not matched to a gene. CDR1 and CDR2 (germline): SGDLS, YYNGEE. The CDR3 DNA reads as TGTGCCAGCAGCACCGGGACTAGCGGTTTATCCACCGGGGAGCTGTTTTTT. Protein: CASSTGTSGLSTGELFF.

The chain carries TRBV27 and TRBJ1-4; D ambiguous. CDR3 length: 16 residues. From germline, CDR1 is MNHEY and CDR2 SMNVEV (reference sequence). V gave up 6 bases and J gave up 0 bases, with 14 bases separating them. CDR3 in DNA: TGTGCCAGCAGGTCCGGCGGAACTACAACTAATGAAAAACTGTTTTTT. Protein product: CASRSGGTTTNEKLFF. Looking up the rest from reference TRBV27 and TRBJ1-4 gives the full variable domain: EAQVTQNPRYLITVTGKKLTVTCSQNMNHEYMSWYRQDPGLGLRQIYYSMNVEVTDKGDVPEGYKVSRKEKRNFPLILESPSPNQTSLYFCASRSGGTTTNEKLFFGSGTQLSVL.

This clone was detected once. CDR3 in DNA: TGTGCCAGTAGTACCCTCCGGGACAGTTATAATCAGCCCCAGCATTTT. It encodes CASSTLRDSYNQPQHF. The chain has TRBV19 and TRBJ1-5, with 7 bases that match TRBD1. CDR3 length: 16 amino acids. The trim removed 4 bases at V and 4 bases at J, leaving 10 bases unmatched. Germline V gene data show CDR1 as LNHDA and CDR2 as SQIVND (reference sequence).

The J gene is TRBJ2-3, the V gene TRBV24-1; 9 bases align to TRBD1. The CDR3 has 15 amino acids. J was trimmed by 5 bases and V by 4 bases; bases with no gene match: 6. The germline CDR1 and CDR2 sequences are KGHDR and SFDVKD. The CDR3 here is CATSETQGARDTQYF. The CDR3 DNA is TGTGCCACCAGTGAAACACAGGGGGCGAGAGATACGCAGTATTTT.